The 5 T cell receptor beta chains presented below share a single source sample, sequenced in a study of T cells in Graves' hyperthyroidism and ophthalmopathy. Researchers took RNA transcripts and amplified the TCR beta CDR3 regions from them. TCR CDR3 regions were first amplified by RT-PCR with HTBI primers. TCRdb itself ran the multiplex PCR reads through MiXCR, one entry per CDR3 protein. The top ten clones hold roughly 8.5% of a sample with around 280,000 distinct CDR3 sequences, roughly 13% of them seen once. The sample taken for sequencing was blood. Receptors originate from a woman aged 25 to 39 with Graves' hyperthyroidism that later progressed to Graves' ophthalmopathy.

This clonotype was counted only a few times. The chain couples TRBV29-1 to TRBJ2-1; D perhaps matches TRBD2 (6 bases). The germline V and J ends were trimmed by 3 bases and 0 bases, with 6 bases remaining between them. CDR1 is SQVTM, CDR2 ANQGSEA, per germline. CDR3 length: 13 residues. The CDR3 nucleotides read TGCAGCGTTGAGGGAGGCTCCTACAATGAGCAGTTCTTC. Protein product: CSVEGGSYNEQFF.

This clonotype showed up many times. The chain employs TRBV4-1 and TRBJ1-1; D is possibly TRBD1 (6 bases). V was shortened by 4 bases and J by 0 bases, with 15 bases between the two germline ends. The germline V gene has CDR1 MGHRA and CDR2 YSYEKL. The CDR3 contains 16 residues. The CDR3 DNA reads TGCGCCAGCAGCCCGCAGCTCCAGGGGCTGAACACTGAAGCTTTCTTT. Translated, it gives CASSPQLQGLNTEAFF.

This clonotype was detected ten times or more. The genes are TRBV28 and TRBJ1-1; maybe TRBD1 (6 bases). This CDR3 spans 16 amino acids. The germline CDR1 and CDR2 sequences are MDHEN and SYDVKM. V was shortened by 2 bases and J by 1 base, with 14 bases between the two germline ends. The CDR3 spells CASSLAFGGWNTEAFF. The CDR3 region has the DNA TGTGCCAGCAGTTTAGCTTTTGGGGGCTGGAACACTGAAGCTTTCTTT.

This clonotype came up many times. This CDR3 is CSARVLGGNTGELFF. CDR3 coding DNA: TGCAGTGCTAGGGTCTTGGGAGGGAACACCGGGGAGCTGTTTTTT. The chain employs TRBV20-1 and TRBJ2-2, with a tentative D call TRBD2 (6 bases). The germline V and J ends were trimmed by 3 bases and 1 base, with 12 bases remaining between them. Germline CDR1 DFQATT, CDR2 SNEGSKA (reference sequence). The CDR3 length is 15 residues.

This clonotype was detected many times. The gene calls are TRBV20-1 and TRBJ1-5; the match to TRBD1 covers 9 bases. Germline CDR1 reads DFQATT; CDR2 reads SNEGSKA (reference sequence). CDR3 size: 14 residues. V shed 6 bases and J 2 bases; nucleotides not matched to a gene: 5. The CDR3 DNA reads TGCAGTGCCTGGACAGGGGATGGCAATCAGCCCCAGCATTTT. It specifies CSAWTGDGNQPQHF.